A single sample gave rise to the 5 T cell receptor beta chains below, sequenced in a study of cytomegalovirus exposure and HLA in healthy donors. Profiled with immunoSEQ multiplex PCR; TCRdb holds only in-frame clones, not every one. The data hold some 250,000 clones, with around 90% observed a single time. Sequenced material: PBMCs. Receptors were obtained from a woman in her twenties or thirties in good health and CMV-seronegative.

The chain is built from TRBV16 and TRBJ1-5; the D is unclear. CDR1 and CDR2 from the germline V gene are KGHSY and FQNENV. With 2 bases removed from V and 6 bases from J, the gap between germline ends came to 8 bases. The length of the CDR3 is 13 residues. DNA for the CDR3: TGTGCCAGCAGCCAAGAGGTCAGTCAGCCCCAGCATTTT. Protein product: CASSQEVSQPQHF.

Only a few counts were recorded for this clone. The V gene is TRBV4-3, the J gene TRBJ2-7; TRBD2 aligns across 7 bases. With V trimmed by 4 bases and J by 0 bases, 3 bases remained unmatched. CDR1 and CDR2 from the germline V gene are LGHNA and YSLEER. The CDR3 loop spans 14 amino acids. DNA for the CDR3: TGCGCCAGCAGCCCTCTAGCGGACTCCTACGAGCAGTACTTC. Protein product: CASSPLADSYEQYF.

The chain employs TRBV27 and TRBJ2-7, with 9 bases matching TRBD2. The V segment lost 3 bases and the J segment 0 bases; nucleotides outside the gene matches: 3. CDR3 length: 15 amino acids. CDR1 is MNHEY, CDR2 SMNVEV, per germline (reference sequence). The CDR3 reads CASSFGLANSYEQYF. CDR3 in DNA: TGTGCCAGCAGTTTCGGACTAGCGAACTCCTACGAGCAGTACTTC.

CDR3 bases: TGTGCCAGCAGTAGAGGAGGGGGAACTGAGCAGTTCTTC. Translating gives CASSRGGGTEQFF. This chain uses TRBV28 with TRBJ2-1; D tentatively fits TRBD1 or TRBD2 (6 bases each). Germline V gene sequence: CDR1 MDHEN, CDR2 SYDVKM. This CDR3 spans 13 amino acids. V gave up 5 bases and J gave up 9 bases, with 14 bases separating them.

V usage is TRBV14 and J usage is TRBJ2-3; D call uncertain. Per the germline V gene, CDR1 is SGHDN and CDR2 is FVKESK. Deletions cut 3 bases from V and 4 bases from J, with 11 bases between. The CDR3 spans 14 residues. CDR3 nucleotide sequence: TGTGCCAGCAGCCATTATACCACAGCAGATACGCAGTATTTT. It codes for CASSHYTTADTQYF.